The rows below give T cell receptor beta chains drawn from one sample of a study of T-cell reconstitution after alpha-beta-depleted transplantation in children. MiXCR, applied by TCRdb to the PCR reads, yields one record per CDR3 protein. This repertoire shows over 150,000 distinct CDR3 sequences, roughly 7.5% found once; its top ten account for around 3.1%. Sample: PBMCs from the stem cell graft donor, taken from the stem cell graft. Receptor source: a human donor who donated a stem cell graft to a child with Wiskott-Aldrich syndrome. CDR3s include the opening cysteine and the closing phenylalanine or tryptophan. A D gene is named only where the DNA matches it firmly. Clone size is shown for a subset of rows, as once, few, many or a class of expanded clone.

CDR3nt,CDR3aa,d_gene,j_gene,abundance,v_gene
TGTGCCAGCAGTCACAGGGGGAACGAGCAGTACTTC,CASSHRGNEQYF,TRBD1,TRBJ2-7,many,TRBV12-3/TRBV12-4
TGCAGTGCTAGAGTACAGGGACAGGGGGGCACAGATACGCAGTATTTT,CSARVQGQGGTDTQYF,TRBD1,TRBJ2-3,many,TRBV20-1
TGTGCCAGCAGCCCTTGGAGTAGCGAACTCTACAATGAGCAGTTCTTC,CASSPWSSELYNEQFF,-,TRBJ2-1,-,TRBV11-2
TGCAGTGCTCCTAAAACGACAGGGGGCGTGAGTCCCAACAGCAATCAGCCCCAGCATTTT,CSAPKTTGGVSPNSNQPQHF,TRBD1,TRBJ1-5,few,TRBV20-1
TGTGCCATCAGTGAGACCGGGACACGGGGCGAGGAGACTTTCTTT,CAISETGTRGEETFF,-,TRBJ1-1,-,TRBV10-3
TGCAGTGCTCGAATAGAGACCCAGTACTTC,CSARIETQYF,-,TRBJ2-5,many,TRBV20-1
TGCGCCAGCAGCGTAACGAGACAGGGGAGGACTGAAGCTTTCTTT,CASSVTRQGRTEAFF,TRBD1,TRBJ1-1,few,TRBV5-1
TGTGCCAGCAGTTACTCGCCCGACAGCGAAGATGAGCAGTTCTTC,CASSYSPDSEDEQFF,-,TRBJ2-1,many,TRBV6-2/TRBV6-3
TGTGCCAGCAGCCCCCGGAATGCAGGGGGGTTCAATGAGCAGTTCTTC,CASSPRNAGGFNEQFF,-,TRBJ2-1,-,TRBV7-8
TGTGCCAGCAGCAAACCTAGCGGTCACTCCTACAATGAGCAGTTCTTC,CASSKPSGHSYNEQFF,TRBD2,TRBJ2-1,many,TRBV7-9
TGCGCCAGCAGCTTGGTTCAGGGTTACCAAGAGACCCAGTACTTC,CASSLVQGYQETQYF,-,TRBJ2-5,many,TRBV5-1
TGTGCCACCAGTGATTTGGAGGGAGTGTACACCGGGGAGCTGTTTTTT,CATSDLEGVYTGELFF,-,TRBJ2-2,many,TRBV24-1
TGTGCCAGCAGACAAGCGGGGGGTGGCACAGATACGCAGTATTTT,CASRQAGGGTDTQYF,TRBD2,TRBJ2-3,-,TRBV12-3/TRBV12-4
TGTGCCAGCGGGGGGGACATCTATGGCTACACCTTC,CASGGDIYGYTF,-,TRBJ1-2,many,TRBV6-6
TGTGCCAGCAGTGACAATATGGGGGGGTTAAGGCAGTATTTT,CASSDNMGGLRQYF,TRBD2,TRBJ2-3,many,TRBV2
TGTGCCAGCAGTCCCCTAGCGGGGGGCTCCTACAATGAGCAGTTCTTC,CASSPLAGGSYNEQFF,TRBD2,TRBJ2-1,many,TRBV27
TGTGCCAGCAGTAAGAAGTTCTCTGGGGCCAACGTCCTGACTTTC,CASSKKFSGANVLTF,-,TRBJ2-6,-,TRBV2
TGTGCCAGCAGCTTAGTGATTGGGGGGTACGAGCAGTTCTTC,CASSLVIGGYEQFF,-,TRBJ2-1,few,TRBV11-2
TGTGCCAGCAGCTTAGGGGGCCTCTACGAGCAGTACTTC,CASSLGGLYEQYF,-,TRBJ2-7,many,TRBV7-6
TGCAGTGCATCCCGGGACAGGGGGCCTGGCGAGCAGTACTTC,CSASRDRGPGEQYF,TRBD1,TRBJ2-7,few,TRBV20-1
TGTGCCGCCCCGGGACAGGGGGAGGATGAGCAGTTCTTC,CAAPGQGEDEQFF,-,TRBJ2-1,many,TRBV21-1
TGTGCCTGGAGTGTGGGGGGCTACGAGCAGTACTTC,CAWSVGGYEQYF,-,TRBJ2-7,-,TRBV30
TGCGCCAGCAGCTTGGAAACAGGGGGCAACATTCAGTACTTC,CASSLETGGNIQYF,TRBD1,TRBJ2-4,many,TRBV5-1
TGTGCCATCAGTGGAACAGGGGTCACAGATACGCAGTATTTT,CAISGTGVTDTQYF,TRBD1,TRBJ2-3,many,TRBV10-3
TGCGCCAGCAGTTCCAGGGAGCCCGGGGAGCTGTTTTTT,CASSSREPGELFF,-,TRBJ2-2,few,TRBV5-1
TGCAGTGCTAGAGATGGCGGGACGATCGAGCAGTACTTC,CSARDGGTIEQYF,-,TRBJ2-7,many,TRBV20-1
TGTGCCAGCACGGACAGCCAAGAGACCCAGTACTTC,CASTDSQETQYF,-,TRBJ2-5,many,TRBV6-6
TGCAGTGCTAGAGTGATCCGGGTGGTGACTGAAGCTTTCTTT,CSARVIRVVTEAFF,-,TRBJ1-1,many,TRBV20-1
TGCGCCAGCAGCTTGGGATCGGGCTCTGAAGCTTTCTTT,CASSLGSGSEAFF,-,TRBJ1-1,many,TRBV5-1
TGTGCCAGCAGCTCACTTTCCCCCCGGGACGGGAAATCACCCCTCCACTTT,CASSSLSPRDGKSPLHF,-,TRBJ1-6,-,TRBV6-1
TGCGCCAGCAAGGACGTACTATCACCGGGCACTGAAGCTTTCTTT,CASKDVLSPGTEAFF,-,TRBJ1-1,few,TRBV10-2
TGTGCCAGCTCACTCTCGGCCACCGGGGAGCTGTTTTTT,CASSLSATGELFF,-,TRBJ2-2,few,TRBV18
TGCAGTGCTAGAGATCCTAGCGGGGTCCGCTCCTACAATGAGCAGTTCTTC,CSARDPSGVRSYNEQFF,TRBD2,TRBJ2-1,many,TRBV20-1
TGTGCCAGCAGTTATACCAGCCTCTCTGGGGCCAACGTCCTGACTTTC,CASSYTSLSGANVLTF,-,TRBJ2-6,many,TRBV6-5
TGTGCCAGCAGTTTAAGGGGTATGGGGGTCGGCTCTGGGGCCAACGTCCTGACTTTC,CASSLRGMGVGSGANVLTF,-,TRBJ2-6,many,TRBV27
TGTGCCAGCTATCGGGTCAAGGGACGCACCGGGGAGCTGTTTTTT,CASYRVKGRTGELFF,-,TRBJ2-2,-,TRBV28
TGTGCCAGCAGTAGAGGGGGACGTCCGTTAGAGACCCAGTACTTC,CASSRGGRPLETQYF,-,TRBJ2-5,many,TRBV28
TGCAGCGCCGTGGGGGGGGGCCGGGTGAACACTGAAGCTTTCTTT,CSAVGGGRVNTEAFF,-,TRBJ1-1,many,TRBV29-1
TGTGCCAGCAGTTCTGACAGGGTCCCCTACGAGCAGTACTTC,CASSSDRVPYEQYF,TRBD1,TRBJ2-7,many,TRBV6-5
TGCGCCAGCAGCTTGGGGACTAGTGGTGAGCAGTTCTTC,CASSLGTSGEQFF,TRBD2,TRBJ2-1,many,TRBV5-1
TGCAGCGTTGAAGATGAAAGCGGGAGTTACGAGCAGTACTTC,CSVEDESGSYEQYF,TRBD2,TRBJ2-7,many,TRBV29-1
TGCAGCGCAATACGGGACAGAAGAAACACCGGGGAGCTGTTTTTT,CSAIRDRRNTGELFF,TRBD1,TRBJ2-2,many,TRBV29-1
TGTGCCAGCAGTGTTCGAGCTCTCTCTGGAAACACCATATATTTT,CASSVRALSGNTIYF,-,TRBJ1-3,many,TRBV12-3/TRBV12-4
TGTGCCAGCAGCCAGATCGATCCCCGGACCCAGTACTTC,CASSQIDPRTQYF,-,TRBJ2-5,many,TRBV7-8
TGCGCCAGCAGCCGCAAAACGACTAGCGGGAGCTCCTACAATGAGCAGTTCTTC,CASSRKTTSGSSYNEQFF,TRBD2,TRBJ2-1,many,TRBV5-1